A single sample gave rise to the 6 T cell receptor beta chains below, sequenced in a study of tumor and adjacent non-tumor tissue in lung cancer. A modified ARM-PCR protocol with three rounds of nested PCR amplified TCRbeta. TCRdb reprocessed the multiplex PCR reads with MiXCR, giving one entry per CDR3 protein. The data show some 100,000 distinct CDR3 sequences, approximately 71% seen once. This sample's RNA came from whole unsorted tissue. The sample taken for sequencing was lung tumor tissue. The receptors come from a woman aged 55-69 years with non-small cell lung cancer.

The rearrangement links TRBV4-2 to TRBJ2-3, with 8 bases that match TRBD2. CDR1 LGHNA and CDR2 YNFKEQ come from the germline V gene. The V gene end was trimmed by 3 bases and the J gene end by 7 bases; junction bases not matched to a gene: 3. This CDR3 has 13 amino acids. CDR3 loop: CASSQSGGYTQYF. The DNA of the CDR3 is TGTGCCAGCAGCCAGTCGGGGGGGTATACGCAGTATTTT.

The table lists this clonotype with many counts. The chain employs TRBV6-1 and TRBJ2-1, with D hard to call. The CDR3 is 13 amino acids. Germline V lookup: CDR1 MNHNS, CDR2 SASEGT. V lost 6 bases and J 4 bases, leaving 10 bases between the germline ends. The CDR3 bases are TGTGCCAGCAGCCTGACACAATACAATGAGCAGTTCTTC. This codes for CASSLTQYNEQFF.

This clonotype was counted ten times or more. V usage is TRBV4-1 and J usage is TRBJ2-3; D gene unclear. This CDR3 contains 12 residues. V shed 2 bases and J shed 7 bases, with 7 bases lying between them. Germline CDR1 reads MGHRA; CDR2 reads YSYEKL. The DNA of the CDR3 is TGCGCCAGCAGCCAATTGACAAATACGCAGTATTTT. Encoded protein: CASSQLTNTQYF.

This clonotype was seen many times. This chain connects TRBV20-1 to TRBJ2-7; 7 nucleotides match TRBD2. There are 17 residues in the CDR3. Germline V gene data show CDR1 as DFQATT and CDR2 as SNEGSKA (reference sequence). The V segment lost 1 base and the J segment 1 base; nucleotides outside the gene matches: 13. Here the CDR3 DNA reads TGCAGTGCTAGAGCCCTCCCCCAGGCGGGGGTTTCCTACGAGCAGTACTTC. The encoded protein is CSARALPQAGVSYEQYF.

A remark on this clonotype: A clone one base away is much larger, so this may be a read error. The gene calls are TRBV4-3 and TRBJ2-7; a weak D match, TRBD2 (5 bases). Per the germline V gene, CDR1 is LGHNA and CDR2 is YSLEER. The germline V and J ends were trimmed by 0 bases and 3 bases, with 6 bases remaining between them. The CDR3 is made up of 13 amino acids. Written as DNA, the CDR3 is TGCGCCAGCAGCCAAGAGAGGGTCTACGAGCAGTACTTC. Amino acid sequence: CASSQERVYEQYF.

This clonotype has just a few counts. The J gene is TRBJ2-2, the V gene TRBV20-1; 8 positions match TRBD1. Per the germline V gene, CDR1 is DFQATT and CDR2 is SNEGSKA (reference sequence). V trimming: 6 bases; J trimming: 4 bases; junction bases outside the gene matches: 13. CDR3 length: 16 residues. In DNA, the CDR3 is TGCAGTGCCTCGGGACAGGAGTATGAGGGCACCGGGGAGCTGTTTTTT. Its protein is CSASGQEYEGTGELFF.